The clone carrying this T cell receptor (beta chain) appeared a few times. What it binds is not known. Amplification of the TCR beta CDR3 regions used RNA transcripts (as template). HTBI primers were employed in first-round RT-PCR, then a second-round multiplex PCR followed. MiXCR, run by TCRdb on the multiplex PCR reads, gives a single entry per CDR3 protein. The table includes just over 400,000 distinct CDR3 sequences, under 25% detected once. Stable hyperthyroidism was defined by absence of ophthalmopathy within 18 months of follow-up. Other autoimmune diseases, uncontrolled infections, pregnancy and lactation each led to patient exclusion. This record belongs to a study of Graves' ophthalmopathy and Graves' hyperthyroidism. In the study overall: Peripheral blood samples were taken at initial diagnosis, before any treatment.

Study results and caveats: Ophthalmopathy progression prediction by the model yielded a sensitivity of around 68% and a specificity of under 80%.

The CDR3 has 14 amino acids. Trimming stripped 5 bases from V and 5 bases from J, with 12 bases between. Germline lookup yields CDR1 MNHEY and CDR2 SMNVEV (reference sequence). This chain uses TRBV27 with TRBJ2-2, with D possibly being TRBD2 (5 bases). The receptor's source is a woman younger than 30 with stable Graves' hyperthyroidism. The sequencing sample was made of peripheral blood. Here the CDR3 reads CASSSLAGTGELFF. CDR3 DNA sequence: TGTGCCAGCAGTAGTCTAGCTGGGACCGGGGAGCTGTTTTTT.